The rows below give T cell receptor beta chains drawn from one sample of a study of blood T cells in healthy people across ages. Each CDR3 protein is one row after TCRdb ran MiXCR on the 5' RACE reads. Here the sample spans more than 1,400,000 distinct CDR3 sequences, 42% being singletons. The sequencing sample was made of blood. The receptor source for this set is a woman younger than 30 in good health. Both conserved end residues are part of each CDR3. A D gene is named only where the DNA matches it firmly. Rows give clone size only sometimes, using once, few, many, or a class for an expanded clone.

TRBD1,TRBJ1-2,TRBV12-3/TRBV12-4,many,TGTGCCAGCAGCTTTGGACAGGGGGCAGGTGGCTACACCTTC,CASSFGQGAGGYTF
TRBD1,TRBJ1-5,TRBV12-3/TRBV12-4,few,TGTGCCAGCAGTCCACAGGGGAGGGGAGTTCCCCAGCATTTT,CASSPQGRGVPQHF
TRBD1,TRBJ2-3,TRBV9,.,TGTGCCAGCAGCCCCCGGGGGGGACAGGGGGCAGGGGATACGCAGTATTTT,CASSPRGGQGAGDTQYF
.,TRBJ1-2,TRBV20-1,.,TGCAGTGTTGGGGACATCACCTTC,CSVGDITF
.,TRBJ1-2,TRBV2,.,TGTGCCAGCAGTGAAGCGGGCGGGGGCTATGGCTACACCTTC,CASSEAGGGYGYTF
.,TRBJ1-2,TRBV20-1,.,TGCAGTGCCCCCGAGGGGGTTAGGGTTCGAAGCTACACCTTC,CSAPEGVRVRSYTF
TRBD2,TRBJ2-1,TRBV7-9,.,TGTGCCAGCAGCATACTAGCGGGAGGCGGTTATGAGCAGTTCTTC,CASSILAGGGYEQFF
.,TRBJ1-4,TRBV28,.,TGTGCCAGCCGACCGCCGATTGGAACTAATGAAAAACTGTTTTTT,CASRPPIGTNEKLFF
.,TRBJ1-5,TRBV20-1,.,TGCAGTGCTAGAGATGAGCCCAATCAGCCCCAGCATTTT,CSARDEPNQPQHF
TRBD2,TRBJ2-3,TRBV12-3/TRBV12-4,.,TGTGCCAGCAGGCAACTAGCGGGGGGTACAGATACGCAGTATTTT,CASRQLAGGTDTQYF
.,TRBJ1-2,TRBV9,.,TGTGCCAGCGGCGTAGAGGGACGGCCAGACTATGGCTACACCTTC,CASGVEGRPDYGYTF
.,TRBJ2-7,TRBV19,.,TGTGCCAGTAGTTCGTTCCGCGAGCAGTACTTC,CASSSFREQYF
.,TRBJ2-1,TRBV13,few,TGTGCCAGCAGCTTACTGGCGGCGGGCTACAATGAGCAGTTCTTC,CASSLLAAGYNEQFF
TRBD2,TRBJ2-1,TRBV6-1,few,TGTGCCAGCAGTGTGAGCGGGGGGGCTTTCAACAATGAGCAGTTCTTC,CASSVSGGAFNNEQFF
.,TRBJ2-3,TRBV21-1,.,TGTGCCACCTCGAAGCGGGGGGATGTGGCAGATACGCAGTATTTT,CATSKRGDVADTQYF
TRBD2,TRBJ2-7,TRBV10-3,.,TGTGCCATCAGTGAAGCGGCTAGCGGTACCTACGAGCAGTACTTC,CAISEAASGTYEQYF